This T cell receptor (beta chain) was identified during a study of cytotoxic CD8 clonotypes in ibrutinib-treated CLL. Produced via immunoSEQ multiplex PCR; TCRdb's table is partial and in-frame only. The data show roughly 56,000 clones, 65% to 75% seen once. This clone was observed a handful of times. The sample has other DNA sequences that encode this CDR3 too. The germline V gene has CDR1 SGHTA and CDR2 FQGNSA. The CDR3 covers 14 residues. V lost 1 base to trimming and J lost 5 bases, with 9 bases between them. The receptor was derived from a human donor with chronic lymphocytic leukemia. The sequencing used PBMCs, collected after 12 months of ibrutinib treatment. The chain carries TRBV7-2 and TRBJ1-5; a possible D gene is TRBD1 (5 bases). The CDR3 DNA follows: TGTGCCAGCAGCTTAGTAGGAGGGGATCAGCCCCAGCATTTT. Translation gives CASSLVGGDQPQHF. The full variable domain, its missing parts supplied by reference TRBV7-2 and TRBJ1-5, is GAGVSQSPSNKVTEKGKDVELRCDPISGHTALYWYRQSLGQGLEFLIYFQGNSAPDKSGLPSDRFSAERTGGSVSTLTIQRTQQEDSAVYLCASSLVGGDQPQHFGDGTRLSIL.